The clone carrying this TCR beta chain was detected only once. Its antigen is currently unknown. Trimming left V 3 bases short and J 2 bases short, with 14 bases between. The CDR3 sequence is 15 residues long. CDR1 SNHLY and CDR2 FYNNEI come from the germline V gene. This sample is part of a study of T cell responses to AZD1222 COVID-19 vaccine. Using immunoSEQ multiplex PCR, the repertoire was profiled, and TCRdb retains in-frame clones only, with some absent. The sample has 120,000 to 150,000 clones, about 90% seen once; the top ten hold roughly 7.6%. Findings of the study overall: There were mostly white British donors and more females than males, and clonal diversity was possibly underestimated.

V usage is TRBV2 and J usage is TRBJ2-7; maybe TRBD1 (5 bases). This clonotype originated in an adult who received the MenACWY meningococcal vaccine as a control. The sequencing here drew on peripheral blood, taken 28 days after the second dose of the MenACWY control vaccine. In DNA form, the CDR3 reads TGTGCCAGCAGTGAGGCATGGCAGGGTGCCTACGAGCAGTACTTC. Amino acid sequence: CASSEAWQGAYEQYF. Full variable domain (outside the CDR3, taken from reference TRBV2 and TRBJ2-7): EPEVTQTPSHQVTQMGQEVILRCVPISNHLYFYWYRQILGQKVEFLVSFYNNEISEKSEIFDDQFSVERPDGSNFTLKIRSTKLEDSAMYFCASSEAWQGAYEQYFGPGTRLTVT.